These 21 T cell receptor beta chains were sequenced from one sample in a study of human T cells and chemical hapten exposure. TCRdb analysed the RACE reads with MiXCR anew, one entry per CDR3 protein. The sample lists 380,000 or so distinct CDR3 sequences, around 5% occurring once. Time point given: pre-sensitization, week 0. Treatment here: therapeutic diphenylcyclopropenone sensitization with weekly scalp DPC. This specimen was whole blood, taken in connection with sensitization to the hapten diphenylcyclopropenone (DPC). The receptors derive from a woman between 18 and 30 years old with alopecia areata. Some clones in this sample may be carry-over from other donors' samples.

This clonotype was picked up many times. This chain links TRBV25-1 with TRBJ1-4; D not resolved. The CDR3 is made up of 16 amino acids. Germline V gives CDR1 MGHDK, CDR2 SYGVNS. The V gene lost 1 base and the J gene lost 4 bases, with 13 bases spanning the gap. In DNA, the CDR3 is TGTGCCAGCAGTGAATTAGTCGGCAGTCTTAATGAAAAACTGTTTTTT. Protein sequence: CASSELVGSLNEKLFF.

The chain couples TRBV11-2 to TRBJ1-5; D remains unclear. CDR1 SGHAT and CDR2 FQNNGV come from the germline V gene. V was pared by 3 bases and J by 2 bases, with 11 bases between. The CDR3 contains 15 residues. The CDR3 DNA follows: TGTGCCAGCAGCTTCCGAGGGCTTCGCAATCAGCCCCAGCATTTT. It is translated as CASSFRGLRNQPQHF.

This clonotype showed up many times. The chain is built from TRBV28 and TRBJ1-5; 10 bases align to TRBD1. Germline trimming cut 5 bases from V and 0 bases from J; bases unmatched to any gene: 4. This CDR3 contains 16 residues. The germline V gene has CDR1 MDHEN and CDR2 SYDVKM. The CDR3 sequence is CASSADRGISNQPQHF. The CDR3 bases are TGTGCCAGCAGTGCGGACAGGGGGATTAGCAATCAGCCCCAGCATTTT.

The rearrangement uses TRBV10-2 and TRBJ2-2; D is unclear. From germline, CDR1 is WSHSY and CDR2 SAAADI. The CDR3 is 16 amino acids. V was shortened by 3 bases and J by 2 bases, with 13 bases between the two germline ends. DNA for the CDR3: TGCGCCAGCAGTGAAGTAGGAATGGGAAACACCGGGGAGCTGTTTTTT. Amino acids: CASSEVGMGNTGELFF.

V and J are TRBV28 and TRBJ1-3; weak D call: TRBD1 (5 bases). CDR3 length: 14 residues. CDR1 is MDHEN and CDR2 is SYDVKM in the germline V gene. The V and J ends lost 6 bases and 0 bases respectively, with 9 bases between them. The CDR3 loop is CASREGLSGNTIYF. In DNA, the CDR3 is TGTGCCAGCAGGGAGGGACTCTCTGGAAACACCATATATTTT.

This clonotype came up a few times. V and J are TRBV7-2 and TRBJ1-1; D remains unclear. CDR3 length equals 13 residues. Germline V lookup: CDR1 SGHTA, CDR2 FQGNSA. V gave up 5 bases and J gave up 5 bases, with 12 bases separating them. The DNA of the CDR3 is TGTGCCAGCAGCCCGTCCGGCGTGACTGAAGCTTTCTTT. Translating it yields CASSPSGVTEAFF.

This clonotype turned up a few times. The chain couples TRBV2 to TRBJ2-3, with D tentatively TRBD1 (5 bases). Per germline, CDR1 SNHLY and CDR2 FYNNEI. The CDR3 covers 15 residues. V shed 7 bases and J shed 5 bases, with 19 bases lying between them. CDR3: CASISPWQGEDTQYF. The CDR3 DNA reads as TGTGCCAGCATCTCCCCGTGGCAAGGGGAAGATACGCAGTATTTT.

This clonotype was recorded at least ten times. This rearrangement joins TRBV2 to TRBJ2-2, with 7 nucleotides matching TRBD1. Germline lookup yields CDR1 SNHLY and CDR2 FYNNEI. The CDR3 is made up of 18 amino acids. The J segment lost 1 base and the V segment lost 8 bases, leaving 16 bases of the junction unmatched. The CDR3 coding sequence is TGTGCCAGCGGTTCCCCAGGGGGATTAAATTGGAACACCGGGGAGCTGTTTTTT. Translating gives CASGSPGGLNWNTGELFF.

This clonotype was detected ten times or more. The chain recombines TRBV5-5 with TRBJ1-6; D possibly corresponds to TRBD1 (5 bases). The CDR3 is 16 residues long. CDR1 and CDR2 from the germline V gene are SGHKS and YYEKEE (reference sequence). The V and J ends lost 4 bases and 8 bases respectively, with 19 bases between them. DNA for the CDR3: TGTGCCAGCAGCCTTAGCCCCAGGGAAGAGGATTCACCCCTCCACTTT. Translated, it gives CASSLSPREEDSPLHF.

The CDR3 reads CASSLMLTEETQYF. DNA of the CDR3: TGTGCCAGCAGCTTAATGCTCACGGAAGAGACCCAGTACTTC. The chain is built from TRBV7-2 and TRBJ2-5; D gene ambiguous. Germline lookup yields CDR1 SGHTA and CDR2 FQGNSA. V gave up 2 bases and J gave up 3 bases, with 10 bases separating them. CDR3 size: 14 residues.

This clonotype has a count of ten or more. This rearrangement joins TRBV4-3 to TRBJ1-4, with a tentative D call TRBD1 (5 bases). V shed 0 bases and J shed 6 bases, with 17 bases lying between them. Germline CDR1 reads LGHNA; CDR2 reads YSLEER. This CDR3 is built from 17 residues. The CDR3 nucleotides are TGCGCCAGCAGCCAAGATCCTTATAGGGGAGAGGATGAAAAACTGTTTTTT. This translates into CASSQDPYRGEDEKLFF.

V usage is TRBV7-2 and J usage is TRBJ1-6; D gene ambiguous. The CDR3 consists of 16 residues. The germline CDR1 and CDR2 sequences are SGHTA and FQGNSA. Trimming took 1 base from V and 7 from J, leaving 14 bases between them. The CDR3 bases are TGTGCCAGCAGCTTAGAGGCTTTACGCGGGAATTCACCCCTCCACTTT. Amino acids: CASSLEALRGNSPLHF.

This clonotype was detected ten times or more. The rearrangement joins TRBV21-1 to TRBJ2-4; the table gives TRBD1 as D, unverified against the DNA. TRBV21-1 is listed as a pseudogene. CDR3 length equals 17 residues. CDR3 nucleotide sequence: TGTGCCAGCAGCATGGACAGGGGGTATTACGACCAAAACATTCAGTACTTC. Translating it yields CASSMDRGYYDQNIQYF.

This clonotype was recorded a few times. The genes are TRBV7-2 and TRBJ1-6, with D perhaps matching TRBD1 (5 bases). The CDR3 has 17 amino acids. Germline V gene data show CDR1 as SGHTA and CDR2 as FQGNSA. Trimming removed 1 base from V and 7 bases from J, with 17 bases in between. CDR3 sequence (DNA): TGTGCCAGCAGCTTAGGAGGGGTCGATGCAGGGAATTCACCCCTCCACTTT. This encodes CASSLGGVDAGNSPLHF.

This clonotype was seen ten or more times. The rearrangement links TRBV3-1 to TRBJ2-3, with 7 bases lining up with TRBD2. Trimming took 2 bases from V and 1 from J; bases not matched to a gene: 6. The CDR3 covers 16 residues. In germline, CDR1 is LGHDT, CDR2 YNNKEL (reference sequence). For the CDR3, the DNA is TGTGCCAGCAGCCAATTAGGGGAGGGAGGCACAGATACGCAGTATTTT. Translating it yields CASSQLGEGGTDTQYF.

The chain has TRBV6-2 or TRBV6-3 and TRBJ2-7; 11 bases are a match to TRBD2. Germline CDR1 and CDR2: MNHEY and SVGEGT. The CDR3 runs to 15 residues. The V gene end was trimmed by 6 bases and the J gene end by 3 bases; junction bases not matched to a gene: 7. The CDR3 coding sequence is TGTGCCAGCAGGTACCTAGCGGGGGGAAGCTACGAGCAGTACTTC. Translation gives CASRYLAGGSYEQYF.

This clonotype came up many times. The chain links TRBV29-1 to TRBJ2-3, with D tentatively TRBD2 (5 bases). The V gene's germline CDR1 is SQVTM and CDR2 ANQGSEA. The CDR3 sequence is 12 residues long. The ends were cut back, 5 bases at V and 10 bases at J, with 16 bases in the middle. The CDR3 reads CSVITWRMAQYF. The CDR3 coding sequence is TGCAGCGTTATCACTTGGAGGATGGCGCAGTATTTT.

At least ten counts were recorded for this clonotype. The rearrangement joins TRBV12-3 or TRBV12-4 to TRBJ2-1; D uncertain. The V end was cut by 3 bases, the J end by 4 bases, with 7 bases between. The CDR3 consists of 13 residues. The CDR3 DNA sequence: TGTGCCAGCAGTTTGAAGGGTTACAATGAGCAGTTCTTC. The encoded protein is CASSLKGYNEQFF.

With regard to this clonotype: It is unclear where the CDR3 begins or ends on the DNA, so no DNA is shown, and the CDR3 is as TCRdb lists it. V usage is TRBV2 and J usage is TRBJ2-7; whether TRBD1, the table's D call, matches the DNA was not checked. Both ends counted, the CDR3 spans 14 residues. Per the germline V gene, CDR1 is SNHLY and CDR2 is FYNNEI. The CDR3 region is CASSILGGGYEQYF.

In this sample, this clonotype turned up a few times. The chain combines TRBV2 with TRBJ2-7, with unresolved D. The CDR3 has 13 residues. Trimming took 4 bases from V and 4 from J, leaving 11 bases between them. CDR1 is SNHLY and CDR2 is FYNNEI in the germline V gene. The CDR3 DNA reads as TGTGCCAGCAGTGCAGTTTCAGTGTACGAGCAGTACTTC. It translates to CASSAVSVYEQYF.

This clonotype was detected ten times or more. The V and J genes are TRBV12-3 or TRBV12-4 and TRBJ2-3; no clear D. The CDR3 extends over 15 amino acids. Trimming left V 6 bases short and J 1 base short, with 14 bases between. The CDR3 DNA sequence: TGTGCCAGCAGCCCCCCCCGAACCGGCACAGATACGCAGTATTTT. Translated, it gives CASSPPRTGTDTQYF.